This T cell receptor (beta chain) stems from a study of glioma-infiltrating T cells. The CDR3 spans 15 residues. The ends were cut back, 7 bases at V and 7 bases at J, with 17 bases in the middle. Germline V gene lookup returns CDR1 MDHEN and CDR2 SYDVKM. Whole-study results and caveats: CDR3 overlap between tissue and blood was very small.

TCR alpha and beta CDR3 regions were amplified from RNA using iRepertoire nested multiplex PCR. In TCRdb, the multiplex PCR reads were re-called with MiXCR into one record per CDR3 protein. This table has approximately 130,000 distinct CDR3 sequences, roughly a quarter appearing once. As for this clonotype: What it binds is unknown.

V is TRBV28 and J is TRBJ1-6; no reliable D call. This sequence originates from a human donor with low-grade glioma or glioblastoma, undergoing nonglioma brain surgery, or in good health (not recorded which). Sequenced material: glioma tissue, nonneoplastic brain tissue, or PBMCs (not recorded which). The DNA of the CDR3 is TGTGCCAGCATTGCCCCCGTAGGCGTAAATTCACCCCTCCACTTT. This codes for CASIAPVGVNSPLHF.